Listed below are T cell receptor beta chains from one sample, sequenced in a study of shared clonotypes between healthy human individuals. The protocol was immunoSEQ multiplex PCR, while the TCRdb copy is restricted to in-frame clones and leaves out a portion. The sample lists about 1.9 million clones, roughly 95% seen once, with about 1.6% in the top ten. The sample comprised naive CD8+ T cells from PBMCs. The receptors derive from a man younger than 35 in good health. Some clones in this sample may be carry-over from other donors' samples. Both conserved end residues are part of each CDR3. Fields, in order: CDR3 length, J gene, V gene, clone size, D gene, CDR3 protein, CDR3 DNA. The D gene is left open where the match is weak. Part of the rows lack a size; the others show once, few, many or a class for expanded clones.

12,TRBJ2-7,TRBV30,NA,TRBD1,CAWSGTDYEQYF,TGTGCCTGGTCCGGGACAGATTACGAGCAGTACTTC
16,TRBJ2-1,TRBV9,NA,TRBD1,CASSVSRTGIDNEQFF,TGTGCCAGCAGCGTGTCGAGGACAGGGATCGATAATGAGCAGTTCTTC
14,TRBJ2-7,TRBV10-3,once,TRBD2,CAISEGLAPYEQYF,TGTGCCATCAGTGAGGGACTAGCACCTTACGAGCAGTACTTC
15,TRBJ1-4,TRBV7-2,NA,NA,CASTIRVGAQEKLFF,TGTGCCAGCACCATTCGGGTCGGGGCGCAAGAAAAACTGTTTTTT
13,TRBJ1-1,TRBV27,NA,NA,CASSFVPNTEAFF,TGTGCCAGCAGTTTCGTGCCGAACACTGAAGCTTTCTTT
13,TRBJ1-2,TRBV4-1,NA,NA,CASSQLERDGYTF,TGCGCCAGCAGCCAACTCGAAAGGGATGGCTACACCTTC
15,TRBJ1-5,TRBV6-1,NA,NA,CASSATVYSNQPQHF,TGTGCCAGCAGTGCGACCGTTTATAGCAATCAGCCCCAGCATTTT
15,TRBJ1-2,TRBV28,NA,NA,CASSRSGGFWYGYTF,TGTGCCAGCAGCCGTTCGGGGGGTTTCTGGTATGGCTACACCTTC
15,TRBJ2-7,TRBV19,NA,NA,CASSIGRSISYEQYF,TGTGCCAGTAGTATAGGTCGCAGTATCTCCTACGAGCAGTACTTC
16,TRBJ1-1,TRBV4-1,NA,NA,CASSHAQIPMGTEAFF,TGCGCCAGCAGCCACGCACAGATCCCGATGGGTACTGAAGCTTTCTTT
15,TRBJ2-1,TRBV5-4,NA,TRBD2,CASSYSGGAGNEQFF,TGTGCCAGCAGCTACAGCGGGGGGGCGGGGAATGAGCAGTTCTTC
15,TRBJ2-7,TRBV28,NA,TRBD1,CASSPRQGNSYEQYF,TGTGCCAGCAGTCCCCGACAGGGTAACTCCTACGAGCAGTACTTC
12,TRBJ2-5,TRBV25-1,NA,NA,CASSSHQETQYF,TGTGCCAGCAGTTCACACCAAGAGACCCAGTACTTC
19,TRBJ1-3,TRBV13,once,TRBD1,CASSSPQGQGGFSGNTIYF,TGTGCCAGCAGCTCGCCCCAGGGACAGGGGGGATTCTCTGGAAACACCATATATTTT
16,TRBJ2-7,TRBV7-2,NA,TRBD2,CASSLGQGGMKRGEYF,TGTGCCAGCAGCTTAGGACAAGGCGGGATGAAGCGGGGCGAGTACTTC
13,TRBJ1-1,TRBV30,NA,NA,CASTTGLNTEAFF,TGTGCCTCCACGACAGGCCTGAACACTGAAGCTTTCTTT
13,TRBJ1-5,TRBV9,once,NA,CASSVGGGQPQHF,TGTGCCAGCAGCGTAGGGGGTGGTCAGCCCCAGCATTTT
13,TRBJ1-1,TRBV27,NA,NA,CASSRTWDAGAFF,TGTGCCAGCAGCAGAACCTGGGACGCTGGAGCTTTCTTT
16,TRBJ2-2,TRBV18,once,NA,CASSHPRWGLTGELFF,TGTGCCAGCTCACACCCCCGATGGGGACTCACCGGGGAGCTGTTTTTT
15,TRBJ2-3,TRBV28,NA,NA,CASVNGASVTDTQYF,TGTGCCAGCGTGAATGGGGCTAGCGTGACAGATACGCAGTATTTT
14,TRBJ2-7,TRBV10-2,NA,TRBD2,CASSTSGGPYEQYF,TGCGCCAGCAGCACTAGCGGAGGTCCCTACGAGCAGTACTTC
14,TRBJ1-1,TRBV9,few,NA,CASSQGVSYTEAFF,TGTGCCAGCAGCCAGGGAGTTTCGTACACTGAAGCTTTCTTT
14,TRBJ2-7,TRBV28,NA,TRBD1,CASSITGGLDEQYF,TGTGCCAGCAGCATCACAGGGGGTCTCGACGAGCAGTACTTC
17,TRBJ1-4,TRBV11-2,NA,TRBD1,CASRPNRGHAPSEKLFF,TGTGCCAGCAGACCTAACAGGGGGCATGCCCCCAGTGAAAAACTGTTTTTT
16,TRBJ1-5,TRBV27,once,NA,CASRSHQDGLFQPQHF,TGTGCCAGCAGGTCACACCAGGACGGGCTTTTTCAGCCCCAGCATTTT
15,TRBJ1-1,TRBV15,NA,NA,CATSRDRQVGTEAFF,TGTGCCACCAGCAGAGATCGGCAGGTGGGCACTGAAGCTTTCTTT
13,TRBJ2-4,TRBV10-1,once,TRBD1,CASSEDWTGIQYF,TGCGCCAGCAGTGAGGACTGGACAGGAATTCAGTACTTC
18,TRBJ2-4,TRBV29-1,NA,TRBD1,CSVEMLVEGQGHGDIQYF,TGCAGCGTTGAAATGTTGGTAGAAGGACAGGGCCATGGGGACATTCAGTACTTC
16,TRBJ1-2,TRBV10-3,NA,TRBD1,CAISLRDRGVPGGYTF,TGTGCCATCAGTCTCCGGGACAGGGGTGTCCCGGGAGGCTACACCTTC